This TCR beta chain stems from a study of T cells expressing NK-cell markers (dated by TCRdb to about 2020). The study in broad terms: Three sorted T-cell subsets (CD3+CD56+NKG2C+, CD3+CD56+NKG2C- and CD3+CD56-NKG2C+) from several donors had their TCR beta-chain repertoires profiled. Libraries were sequenced as 2 x 150 bp reads on Illumina HiSeq 2000/2500, MiSeq or NextSeq. All eight donors whose samples were sequenced were randomly selected healthy volunteers, three of them men and five women. Seven of the eight sequenced donors were HCMV-seropositive and one was HCMV-seronegative. Paper-wide results and their limitations: Those dominant clonotypes were again the most abundant among CD3+CD56-NKG2C+ cells in a handful of donors, at roughly 25-65%. It remained unclear whether the expanded NKG2C-expressing T cell clones were specific for HCMV antigens. In six donors, the dominant CD3+CD56+NKG2C+ clonotypes were found to rank among the top 10 CD8+ clonotypes and to make up about 1.0-8% of CD8+ T cells.

Points on this clonotype: Its target antigen remains unknown.

Sequencing used an Illumina HiSeq 2000. 5'RACE template switching, by which a universal primer site and unique molecular identifiers were added, was used to make TCR beta cDNA libraries. Synthesis of cDNA was primed from the TCR beta constant segment and was followed by two consecutive PCR amplification steps. Concerning the study's data processing: MIGEC was used to demultiplex reads and group reads by UMI, and MiTCR was used to assemble and quantify clonotypes. To exclude erroneous sequences, any TCR cDNA sequence not supported by at least two reads was discarded. The tcR package was used for downstream repertoire analysis, and clonotypes were matched across fractions by CDR3 nucleotide sequence plus V segment. VDJmatch was used to annotate antigen specificity against VDJdb, with one amino acid substitution in CDR3 permitted. TCRdb reprocessed the reads and assigns one entry to each CDR3 protein sequence, leaving out DNA. TCRdb's processing, not the authors', yielded these V and J calls. The record for this sample contains hundreds of thousands of distinct CDR3 sequences. The ten top clones hold approximately 4% of the sample.

The CDR3, cysteine through phenylalanine, is 12 amino acids long. The DNA is not on file. According to the germline V gene, CDR1 reads ENHRY and CDR2 reads SYGVKD. HCMV-specific IgG was detected in serum with a commercial ELISA kit to determine HCMV serostatus. Ficoll density gradient centrifugation was used to isolate peripheral blood mononuclear cells from blood. What was sequenced was blood T cells: a sorted CD56 or NKG2C T cell subset, CD4+ or CD8+ T cells, or bulk PBMC T cells (not recorded which). The chain employs TRBV10-3 and TRBJ2-1; TCRdb reports TRBD1, a call that lacks DNA to check it against. The sequence was collected from a young man in good health. Donor details come from another sample of the same person, matched by shared clones. CDR3 region: CASRGDSREQFF.